What follows is one TCR beta chain and its context. The CDR3 regions of TCR beta were amplified from RNA transcripts. TCR CDR3 regions were first amplified by RT-PCR with HTBI primers. Each CDR3 protein gets one entry after TCRdb re-called the multiplex PCR reads with MiXCR. Of under 400,000 distinct CDR3 sequences listed, about 15% are singletons. This entry belongs to a study of T cells in Graves' hyperthyroidism and ophthalmopathy. Study context: Peripheral blood was drawn at first diagnosis, prior to all treatment.

Diagnoses were made from clinical symptoms, serum measures (thyroxine and TRAb), thyroid ultrasound and orbital computed tomography. CDR1 is DFQATT, CDR2 SNEGSKA, per germline (reference sequence). The CDR3 runs to 14 residues. The germline V and J ends were trimmed by 6 bases and 0 bases, with 14 bases remaining between them. Sequencing was done on a sample of blood. The gene calls are TRBV20-1 and TRBJ1-1; TRBD1 is a possible D gene (5 bases). This TCR was sampled from a woman aged 60 to 75 with Graves' hyperthyroidism. CDR3 DNA sequence: TGCAGTGCGTCTACGGGGGGAATGAACACTGAAGCTTTCTTT. As protein: CSASTGGMNTEAFF.